Following are 19 T cell receptor beta chains from one sample sequenced in a study of shared clonotypes between healthy human individuals. The data were produced by immunoSEQ multiplex PCR, yet TCRdb's version contains in-frame clones alone and is incomplete. The profile shows some 1,900,000 clones, about 95% of them singletons. Positively selected for CCR7, the CD45RO-negative cells used as naive CD8 cells excluded terminally differentiated effector memory CD45RA+ cells. Sample: naive CD8+ T cells sorted from blood. These TCRs come from a man aged 18 to 29 in good health.

This clone was observed a single time. The V gene is TRBV27, the J gene TRBJ1-1; no clear D. The CDR3 totals 15 residues. Per germline, CDR1 MNHEY and CDR2 SMNVEV (reference sequence). The ends were cut back, 1 base at V and 3 bases at J, with 12 bases in the middle. The CDR3 sequence: CASSLLPGLDTEAFF. The CDR3 DNA reads TGTGCCAGCAGTTTATTACCGGGGTTGGACACTGAAGCTTTCTTT.

The J gene is TRBJ2-5, the V gene TRBV18; D uncertain. The CDR3 sequence is 16 residues long. Germline loops: CDR1 KGHSH, CDR2 LQKENI. V shed 3 bases and J shed 3 bases, with 17 bases lying between them. The CDR3 loop reads CASSPPFGSEEETQYF. In nucleotides, the CDR3 is TGTGCCAGCTCACCTCCGTTTGGCTCCGAGGAAGAGACCCAGTACTTC.

The CDR3 nucleotides read TGTGCCAGCTCACCACGGGCTAGCGGGAGCGACTCCTACGAGCAGTACTTC. It translates to CASSPRASGSDSYEQYF. The rearrangement uses TRBV18 and TRBJ2-7; 10 bases are a match to TRBD2. The CDR3 runs 17 residues. The V segment lost 1 base and the J segment 0 bases; nucleotides outside the gene matches: 6. Per the germline V gene, CDR1 is KGHSH and CDR2 is LQKENI. Together with reference TRBV18 and TRBJ2-7, the CDR3 gives the full variable domain: NAGVMQNPRHLVRRRGQEARLRCSPMKGHSHVYWYRQLPEEGLKFMVYLQKENIIDESGMPKERFSAEFPKEGPSILRIQQVVRGDSAAYFCASSPRASGSDSYEQYFGPGTRLTVT.

The gene calls are TRBV27 and TRBJ1-2, with TRBD1 matching 7 bases. V dropped 6 bases and J dropped 4; count of bases not matched to a gene: 2. Germline V gene lookup returns CDR1 MNHEY and CDR2 SMNVEV (reference sequence). CDR3 length equals 12 residues. The CDR3 sequence: CASSTGAYGYTF. As DNA, the CDR3 is TGTGCCAGCAGCACAGGGGCCTATGGCTACACCTTC.

The genes are TRBV2 and TRBJ2-3; D may correspond to TRBD1 or TRBD2 (5 bases each). CDR1 SNHLY and CDR2 FYNNEI come from the germline V gene. The CDR3 runs to 12 residues. Trimming left V 7 bases short and J 1 base short, with 6 bases between. The CDR3 DNA is TGTGCCAGCATGGGGGGCACAGATACGCAGTATTTT. Protein sequence: CASMGGTDTQYF.

In this sample, this clone turned up once. The genes are TRBV5-1 and TRBJ1-1; D might be TRBD1 (6 bases). V lost 2 bases to trimming and J lost 5 bases, with 10 bases between them. Germline V gene lookup returns CDR1 SGHRS and CDR2 YFSETQ. The CDR3 length is 13 residues. The CDR3, as DNA: TGCGCCAGCAGCTTATGGGGGCGGACTGAAGCTTTCTTT. This translates into CASSLWGRTEAFF.

The rearrangement joins TRBV6-5 to TRBJ2-6; perhaps TRBD2 as D (6 bases). This CDR3 spans 14 amino acids. Germline V gene data show CDR1 as MNHEY and CDR2 as SVGAGI. V gave up 4 bases and J gave up 6 bases, with 10 bases separating them. The CDR3 protein is CASSSGGEANVLTF. For the CDR3, the DNA is TGTGCCAGCAGTTCCGGGGGAGAGGCCAACGTCCTGACTTTC.

The chain recombines TRBV19 with TRBJ2-7, with 7 bases identical to TRBD2. The CDR3 is 16 amino acids. Germline CDR1 reads LNHDA; CDR2 reads SQIVND (reference sequence). The J segment lost 3 bases and the V segment lost 3 bases, leaving 11 bases of the junction unmatched. Written as DNA, the CDR3 is TGTGCCAGTAGTATCTCCCGTGGCGGGGGTAACTACGAGCAGTACTTC. It specifies CASSISRGGGNYEQYF.

The genes are TRBV6-4 and TRBJ2-7; 11 bases line up with TRBD2. This CDR3 is 17 amino acids long. With V trimmed by 6 bases and J by 3 bases, 13 bases remained unmatched. CDR1 is MRHNA and CDR2 is SNTAGT in the germline V gene. This chain's CDR3 is CASRPTIAGGPLYEQYF. CDR3 coding DNA: TGTGCCAGCAGGCCCACCATAGCGGGAGGGCCCCTCTACGAGCAGTACTTC.

This chain links TRBV30 with TRBJ2-7, with TRBD2 matching over 14 bases. The V segment lost 4 bases and the J segment 0 bases; nucleotides outside the gene matches: 8. The CDR3 loop spans 17 amino acids. Germline V gene lookup returns CDR1 GTSNPN and CDR2 SVGIG (reference sequence). In DNA, the CDR3 is TGTGCCTGGACCCCGGGACTAGCGGGGGTGAGCTCCTACGAGCAGTACTTC. Its translation: CAWTPGLAGVSSYEQYF. The full variable domain, completed using reference TRBV30 and TRBJ2-7, is SQTIHQWPATLVQPVGSPLSLECTVEGTSNPNLYWYRQAAGRGLQLLFYSVGIGQISSEVPQNLSASRPQDRQFILSSKKLLLSDSGFYLCAWTPGLAGVSSYEQYFGPGTRLTVT.

The rearrangement uses TRBV7-2 and TRBJ2-7; 8 bases line up with TRBD2. The V segment lost 2 bases and the J segment 0 bases; nucleotides outside the gene matches: 9. From germline, CDR1 is SGHTA and CDR2 FQGNSA. The CDR3 runs to 17 residues. The CDR3 nucleotides are TGTGCCAGCAGCTTATGGGGGACTAGGTCTCACTCCTACGAGCAGTACTTC. This sequence encodes CASSLWGTRSHSYEQYF. Full variable domain (remainder filled in from reference TRBV7-2 and TRBJ2-7): GAGVSQSPSNKVTEKGKDVELRCDPISGHTALYWYRQSLGQGLEFLIYFQGNSAPDKSGLPSDRFSAERTGGSVSTLTIQRTQQEDSAVYLCASSLWGTRSHSYEQYFGPGTRLTVT.

V and J are TRBV6-1 and TRBJ1-5, with TRBD1 identical over 9 bases. The CDR3 totals 18 residues. Germline V gives CDR1 MNHNS, CDR2 SASEGT. The V segment lost 2 bases and the J segment 0 bases; nucleotides outside the gene matches: 8. CDR3: CASSERDRDDYSNQPQHF. The CDR3 nucleotides read TGTGCCAGCAGTGAAAGGGACAGGGACGATTATAGCAATCAGCCCCAGCATTTT.

The V call is TRBV13, the J call TRBJ2-7; D is uncertain. Germline CDR1 PRHDT, CDR2 FYEKMQ (reference sequence). Trimming cost V 0 bases and J 9 bases, with 15 bases left between them. The CDR3 has 14 amino acids. CDR3 DNA: TGTGCCAGCAGCTTAGGGGAGCTCCTACGAGTGCAGTACTTC. Its protein is CASSLGELLRVQYF. Variable domain in full (rest from reference TRBV13 and TRBJ2-7): AAGVIQSPRHLIKEKRETATLKCYPIPRHDTVYWYQQGPGQDPQFLISFYEKMQSDKGSIPDRFSAQQFSDYHSELNMSSLELGDSALYFCASSLGELLRVQYFGPGTRLTVT.

This chain uses TRBV2 with TRBJ2-7, with D possibly matching TRBD2 (5 bases). V was cut by 2 bases and J by 1 base, with 9 bases left in between. The germline CDR1 and CDR2 sequences are SNHLY and FYNNEI. CDR3 length: 14 amino acids. CDR3 in DNA: TGTGCCAGCAGTGAACGGGGAATTTCCTACGAGCAGTACTTC. It specifies CASSERGISYEQYF.

This clone was seen just once. The V call is TRBV30, the J call TRBJ1-2; weak D call: TRBD1 (5 bases). CDR3 length equals 12 residues. CDR1 is GTSNPN, CDR2 SVGIG, per germline (reference sequence). Trimming cost V 2 bases and J 3 bases, with 7 bases left between them. In DNA, the CDR3 is TGTGCCTGGAGTATGACAGACTATGGCTACACCTTC. It specifies CAWSMTDYGYTF.

The V gene is TRBV6-5, the J gene TRBJ1-5; D is ambiguous. This CDR3 spans 14 amino acids. Trimming pared 5 bases from V and 6 bases from J, leaving 14 bases between. Germline V gives CDR1 MNHEY, CDR2 SVGAGI. CDR3 region: CASSPDPLIQPQHF. As DNA, the CDR3 is TGTGCCAGCAGTCCGGATCCCCTAATTCAGCCCCAGCATTTT.

V usage is TRBV6-5 and J usage is TRBJ2-4; 7 bases agree with TRBD1. The CDR3 is made up of 15 amino acids. The germline CDR1 and CDR2 sequences are MNHEY and SVGAGI. Trimming took 6 bases from V and 1 from J; bases not matched to a gene: 6. CDR3 protein: CASSWDSGAKNIQYF. CDR3 coding DNA: TGTGCCAGCAGCTGGGACAGTGGGGCCAAAAACATTCAGTACTTC.

On this clone itself: Only one base separates this from a far larger clonotype, so it likely reflects a read error. Other DNA sequences in the sample encode the same CDR3. J is TRBJ2-7 and V is TRBV4-3, with 8 bases identical to TRBD1. Losses at the gene ends were 4 bases for V and 3 bases for J; bases not matched to a gene: 2. This CDR3 contains 13 residues. The germline gives CDR1 LGHNA, CDR2 YSLEER. The CDR3, as DNA: TGCGCCAGCAGCCTCGGACAGGGCTACGAGCAGTACTTC. It is translated as CASSLGQGYEQYF.

Worth noting for this clone: In the same sample, other DNA sequences code for this CDR3. The chain is built from TRBV5-6 and TRBJ2-7; D is perhaps TRBD2 (5 bases). Trimming left V 4 bases short and J 3 bases short, with 8 bases between. Germline assignment: CDR1 SGHDT and CDR2 YYEEEE. The CDR3 spans 12 residues. In DNA form, the CDR3 reads TGTGCCAGCAGCGGAGGAGGCTACGAGCAGTACTTC. Encoded protein: CASSGGGYEQYF.